This TCR beta chain was retrieved from a study of T cell repertoires in cytomegalovirus infection. Study-wide points: The study identified carriers of CMV plus the relevant HLA from cumulative public TCR beta family frequency.

V dropped 4 bases and J dropped 3 bases, with 17 bases sitting between them. Germline loops: CDR1 SGHTA, CDR2 FQGNSA. This CDR3 contains 16 residues. TCRdb processed the reads anew with MiXCR; each CDR3 protein has one entry. The sample has hundreds of thousands of distinct CDR3 sequences; 30% to 35% are singletons. Regarding this clonotype: Antigen specificity is unknown.

The rearrangement links TRBV7-2 to TRBJ2-3, with D tentatively TRBD1 or TRBD2 (8 bases each). The TCR originated in a human donor in good health (CMV status not recorded). Some clones in this sample may be carry-over from other donors' samples. The sequenced sample was cultured PBMCs, obtained from culture after CMV antigen stimulation. DNA of the CDR3: TGTGCCAGCAGCTCCAGGGGGCCTAGCGGGACAGATACGCAGTATTTT. It specifies CASSSRGPSGTDTQYF.